This is a list of T cell receptor beta chains from one sample in a study of cytomegalovirus exposure and HLA in healthy donors. This table comes from immunoSEQ multiplex PCR, and its TCRdb copy is limited to in-frame clones, with some not included. Of roughly 130,000 clones in the sample, approximately 86% were seen once. Sequencing input: PBMCs. These receptors all come from a boy aged 5-17 years in good health and CMV-seronegative. CDR3s include the opening cysteine and the closing phenylalanine or tryptophan. The D gene is left open where the match is weak. Clone size is stated in some rows and not others, as once, few, many or a class when expanded.

v_call	j_call	clone_size	d_call	cdr3_nt	cdr3_aa
TRBV14	TRBJ2-2	NA	NA	TGTGCCAGCAGCCAAGAAACCCCGACAATGAACACCGGGGAGCTGTTTTTT	CASSQETPTMNTGELFF
TRBV19	TRBJ1-5	NA	NA	TGTGCCACCCTAGAGTTGAGGGCAGGTAATCAGCCCCAGCATTTT	CATLELRAGNQPQHF
TRBV5-1	TRBJ2-3	NA	TRBD1	TGCGCCAGCAGCGAGAGAGGACAGGGATTACCAGATACGCAGTATTTT	CASSERGQGLPDTQYF
TRBV19	TRBJ1-5	NA	TRBD1	TGTGCCAGTAGTATGGGGGGGACAGGTCCCCAGCCCCAGCATTTT	CASSMGGTGPQPQHF
TRBV7-8	TRBJ2-7	NA	NA	TGTGCCAGCAGCCCGCCGGGGGTCGGCTACGAGCAGTACTTC	CASSPPGVGYEQYF
TRBV29-1	TRBJ2-5	NA	NA	TGCAGCGTTGGTAGGGGACTAGAGACCCAGTACTTC	CSVGRGLETQYF
TRBV4-1	TRBJ1-3	once	NA	TGCGCCAGCAGCCAAGCAGGGCCTATGTCTGGAAACACCATATATTTT	CASSQAGPMSGNTIYF
TRBV6-4	TRBJ2-1	NA	NA	TGTGCCAGCAGTGACAATACAGGGAGCATTCGGAATGAGCAGTTCTTC	CASSDNTGSIRNEQFF
TRBV9	TRBJ1-2	NA	NA	TGTGCCAGCAGCGTAGAAACCGACAGTCTTGGCTACACCTTC	CASSVETDSLGYTF
TRBV7-3	TRBJ2-2	NA	NA	TGTGCCAGCACTCTACCTGGAGAGAGTAACACCGGGGAGCTGTTTTTT	CASTLPGESNTGELFF
TRBV5-4	TRBJ2-7	NA	NA	TGTGCCAGCAGCAGCGCTAGCGACAAATCCTACGAGCAGTACTTC	CASSSASDKSYEQYF
TRBV7-2	TRBJ2-7	NA	TRBD1	TGTGCCAGCAGCTACGGGACAGGGATCTACGAGCAGTACTTC	CASSYGTGIYEQYF
TRBV4-2	TRBJ1-1	NA	NA	TGTGCCAGCAGCCGCACGACAGGTAGGACTGAAGCTTTCTTT	CASSRTTGRTEAFF
TRBV19	TRBJ1-2	NA	TRBD1	TGTGCCAGTAGTAGGACAGGGGTCGGCTATGGCTACACCTTC	CASSRTGVGYGYTF
TRBV4-2	TRBJ2-4	NA	TRBD2	TGTGCCAGCAGCCGGGGAGGCGGGAGTGGCTCGAACATTCAGTACTTC	CASSRGGGSGSNIQYF
TRBV6-1	TRBJ1-1	NA	TRBD1	TGTGCCAGCAGTGAGCGGGACAGGGGCGGATACACTGAAGCTTTCTTT	CASSERDRGGYTEAFF
TRBV7-9	TRBJ1-1	NA	NA	TGTGCCAGCAGCTTACTTACTACTGAAGCTTTCTTT	CASSLLTTEAFF
TRBV13	TRBJ2-1	once	NA	TGTGCCAGCAGCTTAGGGGCGCCTAGCGCTATCAATGAGCAGTTCTTC	CASSLGAPSAINEQFF
TRBV27	TRBJ2-7	NA	NA	TGTGCCACTTCACAGCGGTTCGGCCACGAGCAGTACTTC	CATSQRFGHEQYF
TRBV15	TRBJ2-1	NA	NA	TGTGCCACCAGCAGAACTAGCTCCCTCAGCTCCTACAATGAGCAGTTCTTC	CATSRTSSLSSYNEQFF
TRBV7-6	TRBJ1-4	once	NA	TGTGCCAGCAGGCGCACCGCTACGGGTGAAAAACTGTTTTTT	CASRRTATGEKLFF
TRBV15	TRBJ1-4	NA	NA	TGTGCCACCATGACGACAGGAACTAATGAAAAACTGTTTTTT	CATMTTGTNEKLFF
TRBV25-1	TRBJ1-6	NA	NA	TGTGCCAGCAATGCCGGGAATTCACCCCTCCACTTT	CASNAGNSPLHF
TRBV30	TRBJ1-2	NA	NA	TGTGCCTGGATGCGGGGCGGCTACCCCTTC	CAWMRGGYPF
TRBV2	TRBJ2-1	once	TRBD2	TGTGCCAGCAGTACGACTAGCGGGGGATCTGTCCGGGAGCAGTTCTTC	CASSTTSGGSVREQFF
TRBV7-9	TRBJ1-1	NA	NA	TGTGCCAGCAGTTCAGGCGGGGGGAGCACTGAAGCTTTCTTT	CASSSGGGSTEAFF
TRBV5-1	TRBJ2-2	NA	NA	TGCGCCAGCAGCGTAACCACAGGGTCGGAGATTTTTGCCGGGGAGCTGTTTTTT	CASSVTTGSEIFAGELFF
TRBV4-1	TRBJ2-1	NA	NA	TGCGCCAGCAGCCAATCCGGGACTCAGAGCTCCTACAATGAGCAGTTCTTC	CASSQSGTQSSYNEQFF
TRBV7-2	TRBJ2-3	NA	TRBD2	TGTGCCAGCAGCTTGGGCGGGAGGGTCACAGATACGCAGTATTTT	CASSLGGRVTDTQYF
TRBV6-1	TRBJ1-1	NA	NA	TGTGCCAGCAGAAGCGGGGGAGACACTGAAGCTTTCTTT	CASRSGGDTEAFF
TRBV25-1	TRBJ1-6	NA	TRBD1	TGTGCCAGCACTCCGGGACAGGAAAATTCACCCCTCCACTTT	CASTPGQENSPLHF
TRBV10-3	TRBJ1-2	NA	TRBD1	TGTGCCATCAGTGAGTCTCCGACCCCGGGACAGGGAGCCTATGGCTACACCTTC	CAISESPTPGQGAYGYTF
TRBV5-1	TRBJ1-2	NA	TRBD1	TGCGCCAGCAGCTTGGAAGGGACAGGGGAGGCTGGCTACACCTTC	CASSLEGTGEAGYTF
TRBV12-5	TRBJ1-4	NA	TRBD1	TGTGCTAGTGGTTTGTGGGGCAGGGGGGTAGCTGATGAAAAACTGTTTTTT	CASGLWGRGVADEKLFF
TRBV4-3	TRBJ2-2	once	NA	TGCGCCAGCAGCCAAGTGGCAGGGATGAACACCGGGGAGCTGTTTTTT	CASSQVAGMNTGELFF
TRBV7-6	TRBJ1-1	NA	NA	TGTGCCAGCAGCGGAGGGACCTTGAATACTGAAGCTTTCTTT	CASSGGTLNTEAFF
TRBV11-2	TRBJ2-1	NA	TRBD2	TGTGCCAGCAGCGTAGCTAGCGGGAGACGGGATGAGCAGTTCTTC	CASSVASGRRDEQFF
TRBV2	TRBJ2-7	NA	NA	TGTGCCAGCAGTGCGACTAGTAGGGAGCAGTACTTC	CASSATSREQYF
TRBV6-1	TRBJ2-7	NA	NA	TGTGCCAGCAGTGCCAGGGCCCATCTCTACGAGCAGTACTTC	CASSARAHLYEQYF
TRBV18	TRBJ2-5	NA	TRBD2	TGTGCCAGCTCACCATCCCGAGCGGGGGGCCCTTGGGAGACCCAGTACTTC	CASSPSRAGGPWETQYF
TRBV6-1	TRBJ1-2	NA	NA	TGTGCCAGCAGTGAAGCTGGAGGTGTTAACTATGGCTACACCTTC	CASSEAGGVNYGYTF
TRBV7-2	TRBJ1-5	NA	TRBD1	TGTGCCAGCAGTTCATTGGGACAGGGGAGCAGTCAGCCCCAGCATTTT	CASSSLGQGSSQPQHF
TRBV7-9	TRBJ2-5	NA	NA	TGTGCCAGCAGCCCCGGTTCAGTGCGGGGAGAGACCCAGTACTTC	CASSPGSVRGETQYF
TRBV28	TRBJ1-6	NA	NA	TGTGCCAGCACTTGGACAGAAACCAATTCACCCCTCCACTTT	CASTWTETNSPLHF
TRBV27	TRBJ2-7	NA	TRBD1	TGTGCCAGCAGTTTAGGGGACAGGAGCGAGCAGTACTTC	CASSLGDRSEQYF
TRBV5-4	TRBJ2-7	NA	NA	TGTGCCAGCAGCCGGGACTCGAACTACGAGCAGTACTTC	CASSRDSNYEQYF